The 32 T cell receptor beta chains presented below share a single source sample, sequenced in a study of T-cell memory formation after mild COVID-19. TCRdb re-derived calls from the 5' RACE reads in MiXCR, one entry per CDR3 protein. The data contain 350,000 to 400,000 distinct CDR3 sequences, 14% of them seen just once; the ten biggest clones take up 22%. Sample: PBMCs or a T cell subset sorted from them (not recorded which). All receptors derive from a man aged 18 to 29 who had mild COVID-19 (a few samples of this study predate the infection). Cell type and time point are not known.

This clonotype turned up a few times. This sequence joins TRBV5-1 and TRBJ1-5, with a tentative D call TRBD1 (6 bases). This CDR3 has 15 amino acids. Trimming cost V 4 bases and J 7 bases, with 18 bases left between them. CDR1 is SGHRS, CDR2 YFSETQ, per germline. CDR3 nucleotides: TGCGCCAGCAGCAGGGAGGGGCAGGGACACCAGCCCCAGCATTTT. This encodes CASSREGQGHQPQHF. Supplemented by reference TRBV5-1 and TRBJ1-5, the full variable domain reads KAGVTQTPRYLIKTRGQQVTLSCSPISGHRSVSWYQQTPGQGLQFLFEYFSETQRNKGNFPGRFSGRQFSNSRSEMNVSTLELGDSALYLCASSREGQGHQPQHFGDGTRLSIL.

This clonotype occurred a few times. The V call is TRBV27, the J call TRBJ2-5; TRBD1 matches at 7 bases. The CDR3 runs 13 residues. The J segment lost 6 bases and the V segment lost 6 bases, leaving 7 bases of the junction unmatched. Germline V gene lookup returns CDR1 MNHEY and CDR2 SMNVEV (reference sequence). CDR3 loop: CASRPDRDKTQYF. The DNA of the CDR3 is TGTGCCAGCAGACCAGACAGGGACAAGACCCAGTACTTC.

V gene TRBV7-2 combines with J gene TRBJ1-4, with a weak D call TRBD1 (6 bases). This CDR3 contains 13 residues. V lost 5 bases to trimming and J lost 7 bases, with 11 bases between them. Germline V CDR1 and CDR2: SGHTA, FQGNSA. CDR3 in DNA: TGTGCCAGCAGCCCGAGACAGGTTGAAAAACTGTTTTTT. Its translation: CASSPRQVEKLFF.

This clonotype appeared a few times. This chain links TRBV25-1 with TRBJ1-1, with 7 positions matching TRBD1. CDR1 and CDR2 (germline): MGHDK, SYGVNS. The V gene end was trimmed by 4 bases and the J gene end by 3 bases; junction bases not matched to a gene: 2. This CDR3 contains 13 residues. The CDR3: CASSGQGYTEAFF. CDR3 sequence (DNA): TGTGCCAGCAGTGGACAGGGCTACACTGAAGCTTTCTTT. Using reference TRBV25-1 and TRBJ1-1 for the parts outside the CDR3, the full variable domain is EADIYQTPRYLVIGTGKKITLECSQTMGHDKMYWYQQDPGMELHLIHYSYGVNSTEKGDLSSESTVSRIRTEHFPLTLESARPSHTSQYLCASSGQGYTEAFFGQGTRLTVV.

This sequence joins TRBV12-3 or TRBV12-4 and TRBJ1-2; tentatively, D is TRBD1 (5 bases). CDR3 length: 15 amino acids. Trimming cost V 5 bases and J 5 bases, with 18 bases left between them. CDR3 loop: CASSGTFWDSYGYTF. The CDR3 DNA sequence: TGTGCCAGCAGTGGGACCTTCTGGGATTCGTATGGCTACACCTTC.

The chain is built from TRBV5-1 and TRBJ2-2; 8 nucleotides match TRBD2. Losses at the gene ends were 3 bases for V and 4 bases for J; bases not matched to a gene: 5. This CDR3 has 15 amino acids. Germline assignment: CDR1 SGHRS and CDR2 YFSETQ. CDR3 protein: CASSSSAGVTGELFF. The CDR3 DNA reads TGCGCCAGCAGCTCCTCAGCGGGGGTCACCGGGGAGCTGTTTTTT.

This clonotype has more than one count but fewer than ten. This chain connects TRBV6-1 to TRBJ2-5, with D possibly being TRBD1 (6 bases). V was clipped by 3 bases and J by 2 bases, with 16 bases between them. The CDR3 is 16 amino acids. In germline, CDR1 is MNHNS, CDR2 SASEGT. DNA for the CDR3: TGTGCCAGCAGTGATTCGGGCAGGGGCGGGCAAGAGACCCAGTACTTC. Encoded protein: CASSDSGRGGQETQYF.

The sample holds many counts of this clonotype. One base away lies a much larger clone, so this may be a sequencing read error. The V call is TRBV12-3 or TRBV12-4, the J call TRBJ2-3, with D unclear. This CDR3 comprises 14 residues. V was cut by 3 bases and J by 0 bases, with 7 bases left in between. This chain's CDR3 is CASSLIASTDTQYF. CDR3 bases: TGTGCCAGCAGTTTGATAGCTAGCACAGATACGCAGTATTTT.

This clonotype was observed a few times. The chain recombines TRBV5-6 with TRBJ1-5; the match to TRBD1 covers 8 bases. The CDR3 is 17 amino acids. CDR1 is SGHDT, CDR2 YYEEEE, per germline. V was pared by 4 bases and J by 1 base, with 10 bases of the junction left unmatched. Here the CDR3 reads CASSIINRGDSNQPQHF. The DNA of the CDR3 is TGTGCCAGCAGCATAATAAACAGGGGGGACAGCAATCAGCCCCAGCATTTT.

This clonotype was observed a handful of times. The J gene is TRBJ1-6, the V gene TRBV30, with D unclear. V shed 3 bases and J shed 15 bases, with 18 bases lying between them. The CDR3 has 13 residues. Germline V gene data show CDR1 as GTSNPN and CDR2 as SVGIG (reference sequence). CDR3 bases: TGTGCCTGGAGGACCCCGGGCTGGGCGCTCCTCCACTTT. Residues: CAWRTPGWALLHF.

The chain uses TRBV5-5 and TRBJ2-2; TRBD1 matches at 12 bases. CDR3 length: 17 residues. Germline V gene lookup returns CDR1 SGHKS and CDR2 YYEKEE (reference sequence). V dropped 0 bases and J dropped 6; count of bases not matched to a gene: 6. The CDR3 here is CASSLAGQGATAGELFF. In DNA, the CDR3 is TGTGCCAGCAGCTTGGCGGGACAGGGGGCGACGGCCGGGGAGCTGTTTTTT.

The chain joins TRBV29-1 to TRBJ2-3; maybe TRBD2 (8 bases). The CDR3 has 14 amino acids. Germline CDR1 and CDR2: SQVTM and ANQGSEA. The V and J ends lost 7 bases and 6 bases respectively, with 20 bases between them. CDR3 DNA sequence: TGCAGCGCGGGAGGGGGCACTCCAGGGGATACGCAGTATTTT. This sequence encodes CSAGGGTPGDTQYF.

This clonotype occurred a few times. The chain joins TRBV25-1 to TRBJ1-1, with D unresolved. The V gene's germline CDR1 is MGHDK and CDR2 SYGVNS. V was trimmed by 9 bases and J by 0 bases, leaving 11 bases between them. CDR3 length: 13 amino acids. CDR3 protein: CASESRVNTEAFF. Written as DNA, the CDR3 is TGTGCCAGTGAAAGCCGGGTGAACACTGAAGCTTTCTTT.

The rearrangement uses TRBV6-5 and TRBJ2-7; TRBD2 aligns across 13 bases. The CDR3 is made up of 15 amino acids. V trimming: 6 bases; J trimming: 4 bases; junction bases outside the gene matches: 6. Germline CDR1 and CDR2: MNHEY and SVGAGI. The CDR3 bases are TGTGCCAGCAGAATAACTAGCGGGGGGGCATACGAGCAGTACTTC. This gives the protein CASRITSGGAYEQYF.

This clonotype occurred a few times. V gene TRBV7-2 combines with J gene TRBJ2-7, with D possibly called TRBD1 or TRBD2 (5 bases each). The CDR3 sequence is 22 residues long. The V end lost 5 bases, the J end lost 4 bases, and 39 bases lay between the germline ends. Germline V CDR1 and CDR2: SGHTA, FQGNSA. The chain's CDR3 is CASSNPGPGSWGSSTIDYEQYF. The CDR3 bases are TGTGCCAGCAGCAATCCGGGACCGGGTAGCTGGGGTAGCTCCACGATCGATTACGAGCAGTACTTC.

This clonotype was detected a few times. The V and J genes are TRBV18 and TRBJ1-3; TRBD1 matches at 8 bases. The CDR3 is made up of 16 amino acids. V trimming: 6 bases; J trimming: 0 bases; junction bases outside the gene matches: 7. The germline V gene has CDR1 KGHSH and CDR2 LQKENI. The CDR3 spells CASSPGQVNSGNTIYF. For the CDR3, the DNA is TGTGCCAGCTCTCCGGGACAGGTGAACTCTGGAAACACCATATATTTT.

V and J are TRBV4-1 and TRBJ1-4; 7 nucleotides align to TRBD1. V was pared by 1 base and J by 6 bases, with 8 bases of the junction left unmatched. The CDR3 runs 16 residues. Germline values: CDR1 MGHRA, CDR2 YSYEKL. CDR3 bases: TGCGCCAGCAGCCAAGTTACTTACGACAGGGATGAAAAACTGTTTTTT. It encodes CASSQVTYDRDEKLFF.

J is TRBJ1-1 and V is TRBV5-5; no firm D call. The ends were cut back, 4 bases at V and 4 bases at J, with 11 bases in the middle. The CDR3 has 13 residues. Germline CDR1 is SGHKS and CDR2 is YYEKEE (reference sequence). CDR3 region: CASSPIGSTEAFF. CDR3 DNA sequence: TGTGCCAGCAGCCCTATCGGGAGCACTGAAGCTTTCTTT.

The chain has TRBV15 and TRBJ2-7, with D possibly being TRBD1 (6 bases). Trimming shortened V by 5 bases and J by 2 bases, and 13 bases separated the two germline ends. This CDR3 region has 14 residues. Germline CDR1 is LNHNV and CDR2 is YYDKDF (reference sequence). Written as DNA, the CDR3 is TGTGCCACCAGCCAGGGGACAAGAACCTACGAGCAGTACGTC. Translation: CATSQGTRTYEQYV.

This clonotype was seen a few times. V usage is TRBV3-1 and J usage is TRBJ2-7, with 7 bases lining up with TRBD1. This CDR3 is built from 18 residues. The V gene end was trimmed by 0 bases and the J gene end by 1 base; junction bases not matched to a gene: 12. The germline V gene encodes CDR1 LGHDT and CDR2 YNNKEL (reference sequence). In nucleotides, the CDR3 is TGTGCCAGCAGCCAAGACGGCCTCTGGACAGGCCATTCCTACGAGCAGTACGTC. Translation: CASSQDGLWTGHSYEQYV.

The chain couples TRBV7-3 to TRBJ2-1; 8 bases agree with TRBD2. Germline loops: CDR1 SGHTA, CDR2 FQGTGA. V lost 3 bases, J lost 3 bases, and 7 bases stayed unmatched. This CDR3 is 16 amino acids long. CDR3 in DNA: TGTGCCAGCAGCTTTACCAGCGGGGGCCGCTACAATGAGCAGTTCTTC. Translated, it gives CASSFTSGGRYNEQFF.

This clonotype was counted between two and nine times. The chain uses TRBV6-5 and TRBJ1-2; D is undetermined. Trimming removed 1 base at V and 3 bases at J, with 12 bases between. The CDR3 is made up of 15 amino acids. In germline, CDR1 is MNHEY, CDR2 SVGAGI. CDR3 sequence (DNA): TGTGCCAGCAGTTACTTCAAGACCTCCTACTATGGCTACACCTTC. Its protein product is CASSYFKTSYYGYTF.

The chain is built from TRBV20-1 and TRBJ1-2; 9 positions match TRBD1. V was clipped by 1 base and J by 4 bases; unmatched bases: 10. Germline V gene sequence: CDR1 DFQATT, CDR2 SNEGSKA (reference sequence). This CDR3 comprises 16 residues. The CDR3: CSARAGTGWLSYGYTF. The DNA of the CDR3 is TGCAGTGCTAGAGCCGGGACAGGGTGGTTGTCCTATGGCTACACCTTC.

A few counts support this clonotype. DNA of the CDR3: TGCGCCAGCAGCCCCGGATGGGCCACTGGGGCCAACGTCCTGACTTTC. This encodes CASSPGWATGANVLTF. The chain employs TRBV4-1 and TRBJ2-6; D is uncertain. Germline values: CDR1 MGHRA, CDR2 YSYEKL. With 4 bases removed from V and 2 bases from J, the gap between germline ends came to 12 bases. This CDR3 spans 16 amino acids.

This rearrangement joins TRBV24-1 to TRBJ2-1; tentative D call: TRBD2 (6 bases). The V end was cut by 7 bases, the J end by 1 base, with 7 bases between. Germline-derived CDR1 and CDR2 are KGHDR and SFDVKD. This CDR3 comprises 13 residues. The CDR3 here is CATSRESYNEQFF. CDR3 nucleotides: TGTGCCACCAGCCGGGAGTCCTACAATGAGCAGTTCTTC.

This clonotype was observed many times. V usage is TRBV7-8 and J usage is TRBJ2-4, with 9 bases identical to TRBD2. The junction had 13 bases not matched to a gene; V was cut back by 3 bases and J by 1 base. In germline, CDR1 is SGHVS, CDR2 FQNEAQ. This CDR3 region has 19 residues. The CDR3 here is CASSFVSSGAIGAKNIQYF. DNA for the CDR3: TGTGCCAGCAGCTTTGTATCTAGCGGGGCTATCGGGGCCAAAAACATTCAGTACTTC. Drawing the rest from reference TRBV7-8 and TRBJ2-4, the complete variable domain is GAGVSQSPRYKVAKRGQDVALRCDPISGHVSLFWYQQALGQGPEFLTYFQNEAQLDKSGLPSDRFFAERPEGSVSTLKIQRTQQEDSAVYLCASSFVSSGAIGAKNIQYFGAGTRLSVL.

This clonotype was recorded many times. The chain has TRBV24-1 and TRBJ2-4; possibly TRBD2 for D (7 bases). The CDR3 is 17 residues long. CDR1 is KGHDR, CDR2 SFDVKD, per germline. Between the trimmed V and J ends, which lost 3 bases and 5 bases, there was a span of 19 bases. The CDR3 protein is CATSDPQTGSGENIQYF. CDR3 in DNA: TGTGCCACCAGTGATCCACAAACAGGGAGCGGGGAAAACATTCAGTACTTC.

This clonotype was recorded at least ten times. CDR3 region: CASSSSGPKGGELFF. The DNA of the CDR3 is TGTGCCAGCAGTTCCTCCGGGCCTAAGGGAGGGGAGCTGTTTTTT. The chain carries TRBV12-3 or TRBV12-4 and TRBJ2-2; D ambiguous. Trimming shortened V by 4 bases and J by 8 bases, and 17 bases separated the two germline ends. There are 15 residues in the CDR3.

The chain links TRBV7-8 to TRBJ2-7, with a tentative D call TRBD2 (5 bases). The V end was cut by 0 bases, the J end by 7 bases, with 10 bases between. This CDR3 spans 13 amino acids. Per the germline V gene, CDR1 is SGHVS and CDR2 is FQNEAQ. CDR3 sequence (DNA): TGTGCCAGCAGCTTAGCGCGAACGGGGGAGCAGTACTTC. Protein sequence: CASSLARTGEQYF.

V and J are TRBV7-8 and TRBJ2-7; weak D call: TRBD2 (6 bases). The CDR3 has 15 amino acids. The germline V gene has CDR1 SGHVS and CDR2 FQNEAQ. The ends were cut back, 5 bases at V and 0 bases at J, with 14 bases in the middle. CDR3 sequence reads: CASSRGSGGSYEQYV. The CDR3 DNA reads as TGTGCCAGCAGCCGGGGGTCTGGGGGCTCCTACGAGCAGTACGTC.

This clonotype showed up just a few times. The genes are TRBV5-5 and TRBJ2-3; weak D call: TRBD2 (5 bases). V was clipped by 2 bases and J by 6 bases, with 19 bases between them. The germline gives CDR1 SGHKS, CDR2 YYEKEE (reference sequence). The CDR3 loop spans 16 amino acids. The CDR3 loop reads CASSFSVARMRDTQYF. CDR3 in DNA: TGTGCCAGCAGCTTCTCGGTAGCGCGTATGCGGGATACGCAGTATTTT.

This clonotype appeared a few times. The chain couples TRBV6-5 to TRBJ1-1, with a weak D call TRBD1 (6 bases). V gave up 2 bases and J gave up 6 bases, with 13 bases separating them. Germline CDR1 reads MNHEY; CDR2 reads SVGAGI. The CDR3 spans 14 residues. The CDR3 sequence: CASSYGQLLAEAFF. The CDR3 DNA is TGTGCCAGCAGTTACGGACAGTTACTTGCTGAAGCTTTCTTT.